The 24 T cell receptor beta chains below come from one sample, sequenced in a study of blood T cell repertoires in COVID-19. The assay was immunoSEQ multiplex PCR, and TCRdb's table has in-frame clones only and misses some. The sample yields roughly 100,000 clones, about 88% seen once. Input material: peripheral blood. The receptors here all came from a human donor in a cohort sampled during active COVID-19.

The J gene is TRBJ1-1, the V gene TRBV6-2 or TRBV6-3; perhaps TRBD1 as D (5 bases). Germline CDR1 reads MNHEY; CDR2 reads SVGEGT. Trimming removed 2 bases from V and 0 bases from J, with 13 bases in between. This CDR3 contains 16 residues. Written as DNA, the CDR3 is TGTGCCAGCAGTTACGGGGACTTGTATATGAACACTGAAGCTTTCTTT. Amino acids: CASSYGDLYMNTEAFF.

The chain employs TRBV27 and TRBJ2-4; D not certain. Trimming took off 7 bases at V and 0 bases at J, with 7 bases between the two ends. The CDR3 has 13 amino acids. Per germline, CDR1 MNHEY and CDR2 SMNVEV (reference sequence). In DNA, the CDR3 is TGTGCCAGCACCTCACTAGCCAAAAACATTCAGTACTTC. It yields the protein CASTSLAKNIQYF.

The V and J genes are TRBV6-2 or TRBV6-3 and TRBJ2-3; D is unresolved. Trimming removed 5 bases from V and 4 bases from J, with 13 bases in between. The CDR3 length is 14 residues. CDR1 and CDR2 from the germline V gene are MNHEY and SVGEGT. In nucleotides, the CDR3 is TGTGCCAGCAGTCCCCCCATGGTAGCAGATACGCAGTATTTT. Encoded protein: CASSPPMVADTQYF.

The rearrangement uses TRBV24-1 and TRBJ2-1; D perhaps matches TRBD2 (6 bases). Germline lookup yields CDR1 KGHDR and CDR2 SFDVKD. Trimming removed 6 bases at V and 4 bases at J, with 9 bases between. The CDR3 extends over 13 amino acids. Here the CDR3 DNA reads TGTGCCACCAGTCCGGGAGTTTACAATGAGCAGTTCTTC. It is translated as CATSPGVYNEQFF.

The rearrangement joins TRBV18 to TRBJ1-1; 9 bases fit TRBD1. V was pared by 0 bases and J by 6 bases, with 11 bases of the junction left unmatched. Germline lookup yields CDR1 KGHSH and CDR2 LQKENI. CDR3 length: 17 amino acids. In DNA form, the CDR3 reads TGTGCCAGCTCACCACCGAGGACAGGGGCTAGAGGGGCTGAAGCTTTCTTT. It codes for CASSPPRTGARGAEAFF.

This chain connects TRBV4-2 to TRBJ1-2, with TRBD1 matching over 7 bases. CDR1 is LGHNA, CDR2 YNFKEQ, per germline. V lost 0 bases, J lost 6 bases, and 7 bases stayed unmatched. The CDR3 is made up of 15 amino acids. CDR3 in amino acids: CASSQEGARGNGYTF. Here the CDR3 DNA reads TGTGCCAGCAGCCAAGAAGGAGCCAGGGGGAATGGCTACACCTTC.

This chain joins TRBV9 and TRBJ1-5; 8 nucleotides match TRBD1. Germline V CDR1 and CDR2: SGDLS, YYNGEE. V dropped 7 bases and J dropped 7; count of bases not matched to a gene: 7. The CDR3 spans 13 residues. CDR3 nucleotide sequence: TGTGCCAGCTTGGACAGGGTGGAGCAGCCCCAGCATTTT. Amino acids: CASLDRVEQPQHF.

This chain joins TRBV7-2 and TRBJ2-5; no reliable D call. The germline V gene encodes CDR1 SGHTA and CDR2 FQGNSA. The CDR3 covers 13 residues. The V end was cut by 5 bases, the J end by 5 bases, with 12 bases between. CDR3 sequence (DNA): TGTGCCAGCAGCCTAGGAATCGCGGAGACCCAGTACTTC. Translation gives CASSLGIAETQYF.

The chain recombines TRBV7-9 with TRBJ1-5; D not resolved. The CDR3 is 16 amino acids. Deletions cut 1 base from V and 3 bases from J, with 13 bases between. The germline V gene encodes CDR1 SEHNR and CDR2 FQNEAQ (reference sequence). CDR3 in amino acids: CASSLGPSGFNQPQHF. Here the CDR3 DNA reads TGTGCCAGCAGCTTAGGACCCAGCGGATTCAATCAGCCCCAGCATTTT.

The genes are TRBV5-1 and TRBJ1-2; D gene ambiguous. This CDR3 spans 15 amino acids. Germline CDR1 SGHRS, CDR2 YFSETQ. Trimming cost V 0 bases and J 1 base, with 10 bases left between them. CDR3 bases: TGCGCCAGCAGCTTGGTGGACGGAGGTAACTATGGCTACACCTTC. Encoded protein: CASSLVDGGNYGYTF. Using reference TRBV5-1 and TRBJ1-2 for the parts outside the CDR3, the full variable domain is KAGVTQTPRYLIKTRGQQVTLSCSPISGHRSVSWYQQTPGQGLQFLFEYFSETQRNKGNFPGRFSGRQFSNSRSEMNVSTLELGDSALYLCASSLVDGGNYGYTFGSGTRLTVV.

V and J are TRBV11-2 and TRBJ1-1; D call uncertain. With 0 bases removed from V and 6 bases from J, the gap between germline ends came to 5 bases. CDR3 size: 12 residues. Germline V gene sequence: CDR1 SGHAT, CDR2 FQNNGV. The CDR3: CASSLDIAEAFF. The CDR3 DNA reads TGTGCCAGCAGCTTAGATATCGCTGAAGCTTTCTTT.

The chain links TRBV7-9 to TRBJ1-2; D remains ambiguous. This CDR3 spans 14 amino acids. The V end was cut by 5 bases, the J end by 7 bases, with 17 bases between. The V gene's germline CDR1 is SEHNR and CDR2 FQNEAQ (reference sequence). The CDR3 protein is CASSPGRAAFGYTF. DNA for the CDR3: TGTGCCAGCAGCCCCGGGAGGGCGGCTTTTGGCTACACCTTC.

The V call is TRBV2, the J call TRBJ2-2; TRBD2 aligns across 7 bases. V was pared by 7 bases and J by 1 base, with 6 bases of the junction left unmatched. There are 15 residues in the CDR3. Per the germline V gene, CDR1 is SNHLY and CDR2 is FYNNEI. The CDR3 region has the DNA TGTGCCAGCACTTGGGGGGGTTTGAACACCGGGGAGCTGTTTTTT. Its protein is CASTWGGLNTGELFF.

The sample holds a few counts of this clone. The chain carries TRBV19 and TRBJ2-3, with 8 positions matching TRBD2. The CDR3 covers 15 residues. Per germline, CDR1 LNHDA and CDR2 SQIVND (reference sequence). Losses at the gene ends were 5 bases for V and 1 base for J; bases not matched to a gene: 5. CDR3 in amino acids: CASSPREGGTDTQYF. The CDR3 nucleotides read TGTGCCAGTAGTCCCCGGGAGGGAGGCACAGATACGCAGTATTTT.

The CDR3 coding sequence is TGTGCCAGCAGACCTTTTAGCAGCACCGGGGAGCTGTTTTTT. The encoded protein is CASRPFSSTGELFF. The chain uses TRBV6-5 and TRBJ2-2; D is unclear. V was trimmed by 6 bases and J by 4 bases, leaving 12 bases between them. This CDR3 is built from 14 residues. Germline values: CDR1 MNHEY, CDR2 SVGAGI.

This clone was observed a few times. The chain combines TRBV19 with TRBJ1-2, with 7 bases aligning to TRBD1. Germline V gene data show CDR1 as LNHDA and CDR2 as SQIVND (reference sequence). J lost 8 bases, V lost 5 bases, and 20 bases had no gene match. The CDR3 loop spans 17 amino acids. CDR3 sequence (DNA): TGTGCCAGTAGTTCCCCGGCGAGGGGGCGCATCTCGGGGGGCTACACCTTC. Protein product: CASSSPARGRISGGYTF.

The chain carries TRBV3-1 (or the pseudogene TRBV3-2) and TRBJ2-1; 7 bases align to TRBD2. There are 16 residues in the CDR3. Trimming at V came to 4 bases and at J to 2 bases, leaving 8 bases not matched to a gene. In germline, CDR1 is LGHDT, CDR2 YNNKEL (reference sequence). CDR3 DNA sequence: TGTGCCAGCAGCCCCCCCCTAGCGGTGCCCTACAATGAGCAGTTCTTC. Residues: CASSPPLAVPYNEQFF.

V and J are TRBV28 and TRBJ2-7; TRBD1 is a possible D gene (6 bases). Germline V lookup: CDR1 MDHEN, CDR2 SYDVKM. The CDR3 contains 12 residues. V was shortened by 6 bases and J by 4 bases, with 10 bases between the two germline ends. The CDR3 nucleotides are TGTGCCAGCAGGGACAGTGCTTACGAGCAGTACTTC. Translated: CASRDSAYEQYF.

The J gene is TRBJ2-5, the V gene TRBV6-5; 10 bases are shared with TRBD1. Germline CDR1 is MNHEY and CDR2 is SVGAGI. V trimming: 6 bases; J trimming: 3 bases; junction bases outside the gene matches: 7. The CDR3 spans 15 residues. DNA for the CDR3: TGTGCCAGCAGAGCGTCCGGGACAGGGGAAGAGACCCAGTACTTC. Its protein is CASRASGTGEETQYF.

The rearrangement links TRBV4-1 to TRBJ1-2; TRBD1 might be the D (6 bases). Germline V gene sequence: CDR1 MGHRA, CDR2 YSYEKL. This CDR3 is built from 15 residues. Trimming took off 4 bases at V and 4 bases at J, with 16 bases between the two ends. The CDR3 DNA sequence: TGCGCCAGCAGCCCCGCTCCGGGACACCCCTATGGCTACACCTTC. Its protein product is CASSPAPGHPYGYTF.

CDR3 nucleotide sequence: TGTGCCAGTAGCGAGGCCAAAAACATTCAGTACTTC. The encoded protein is CASSEAKNIQYF. The rearrangement uses TRBV19 and TRBJ2-4; D ambiguous. The CDR3 sequence is 12 residues long. The V gene's germline CDR1 is LNHDA and CDR2 SQIVND (reference sequence). Deletions cut 6 bases from V and 1 base from J, with 4 bases between.

The chain links TRBV15 to TRBJ2-5; D is perhaps TRBD2 (5 bases). V lost 4 bases, J lost 5 bases, and 17 bases lay in between. The germline gives CDR1 LNHNV, CDR2 YYDKDF (reference sequence). The CDR3 has 15 residues. In nucleotides, the CDR3 is TGTGCCACCAGCAAGAGTTACACCGGGATTGAGACCCAGTACTTC. Translating gives CATSKSYTGIETQYF.

V gene TRBV7-9 combines with J gene TRBJ1-1, with D hard to call. The germline V gene encodes CDR1 SEHNR and CDR2 FQNEAQ (reference sequence). The CDR3 sequence is 12 residues long. V shed 2 bases and J shed 5 bases, with 6 bases lying between them. CDR3 region: CASSLTVTEAFF. The DNA for the CDR3 is TGTGCCAGCAGCTTAACTGTTACTGAAGCTTTCTTT.

The chain has TRBV4-1 and TRBJ1-2; 9 nucleotides align to TRBD1. The CDR3 has 13 amino acids. Germline CDR1 reads MGHRA; CDR2 reads YSYEKL. V was clipped by 3 bases and J by 8 bases; unmatched bases: 4. DNA of the CDR3: TGCGCCAGCAGCCAGGGACAGGGTGGCGGCTACACCTTC. Protein: CASSQGQGGGYTF.